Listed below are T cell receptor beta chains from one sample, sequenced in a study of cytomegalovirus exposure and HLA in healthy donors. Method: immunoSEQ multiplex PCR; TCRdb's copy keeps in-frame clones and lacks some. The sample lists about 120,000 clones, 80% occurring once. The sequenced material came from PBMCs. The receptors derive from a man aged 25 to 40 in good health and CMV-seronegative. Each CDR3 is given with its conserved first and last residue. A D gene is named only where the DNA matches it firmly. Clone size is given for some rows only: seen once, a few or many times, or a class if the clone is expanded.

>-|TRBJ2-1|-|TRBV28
CASSSKAANEQFF
TGTGCCAGCAGTTCCAAGGCAGCGAATGAGCAGTTCTTC
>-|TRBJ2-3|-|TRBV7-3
CASSQTTDTQYF
TGTGCCAGCAGCCAAACAACAGATACGCAGTATTTT
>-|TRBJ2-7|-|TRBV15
CATSTDQELTDYEQYF
TGTGCCACCAGCACTGACCAGGAACTGACAGACTACGAGCAGTACTTC
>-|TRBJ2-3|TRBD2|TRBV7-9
CASSFRLAELTDTQYF
TGTGCCAGCAGCTTCAGACTAGCGGAACTAACAGATACGCAGTATTTT
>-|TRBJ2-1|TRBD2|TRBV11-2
CASSLAVAGGGDEQFF
TGTGCCAGCAGCTTAGCGGTAGCGGGAGGCGGGGATGAGCAGTTCTTC
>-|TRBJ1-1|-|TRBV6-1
CASRRVSGTEAFF
TGTGCCAGCAGGAGAGTATCGGGCACTGAAGCTTTCTTT
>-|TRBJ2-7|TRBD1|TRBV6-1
CASSPTGSWEQYF
TGTGCCAGCAGCCCGACAGGGTCCTGGGAGCAGTACTTC
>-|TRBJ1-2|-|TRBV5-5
CASSTDSLYGYTF
TGTGCCAGCAGCACAGACAGCCTTTATGGCTACACCTTC
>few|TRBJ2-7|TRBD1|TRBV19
CASMGDRDEQYF
TGTGCCAGTATGGGGGACAGAGACGAGCAGTACTTC
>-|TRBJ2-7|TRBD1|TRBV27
CASSNRDRGYEQYF
TGTGCCAGCAGTAACCGGGACAGGGGTTACGAGCAGTACTTC
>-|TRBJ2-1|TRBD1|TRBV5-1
CASSWTGGINEQFF
TGCGCCAGCAGCTGGACAGGGGGGATAAATGAGCAGTTCTTC
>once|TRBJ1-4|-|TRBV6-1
CASSENLKISEKLFF
TGTGCCAGCAGTGAAAACTTAAAGATAAGTGAAAAACTGTTTTTT
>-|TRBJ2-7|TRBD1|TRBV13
CASSPDRAYEQYF
TGTGCCAGCAGCCCGGACAGGGCCTACGAGCAGTACTTC
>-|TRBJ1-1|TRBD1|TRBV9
CASSSGQGPNTEAFF
TGTGCCAGCAGCTCTGGACAGGGCCCAAACACTGAAGCTTTCTTT
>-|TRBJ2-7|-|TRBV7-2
CASSLAGSPLAYEQYF
TGTGCCAGCAGCTTAGCTGGTTCACCACTGGCCTACGAGCAGTACTTC
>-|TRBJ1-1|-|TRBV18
CASSPKDWVNTEAFF
TGTGCCAGCTCACCAAAAGACTGGGTGAACACTGAAGCTTTCTTT
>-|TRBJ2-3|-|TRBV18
CASSPYQGPDTQYF
TGTGCCAGCTCACCTTACCAGGGGCCAGATACGCAGTATTTT
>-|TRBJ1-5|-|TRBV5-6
CASVTWGGNQPQHF
TGTGCCAGCGTCACTTGGGGGGGAAATCAGCCCCAGCATTTT
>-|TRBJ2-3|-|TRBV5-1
CASSLAGFSTDTQYF
TGCGCCAGCAGCTTGGCCGGGTTCAGCACAGATACGCAGTATTTT
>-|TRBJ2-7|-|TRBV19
CASSFGWDISYEQYF
TGTGCCAGTAGTTTCGGTTGGGACATTTCCTACGAGCAGTACTTC
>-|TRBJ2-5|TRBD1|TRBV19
CASRAGTGEETQYF
TGTGCCAGTCGCGCCGGGACAGGCGAAGAGACCCAGTACTTC
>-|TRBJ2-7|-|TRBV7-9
CASSPGGGRTYEQYF
TGTGCCAGCAGCCCAGGGGGCGGGAGAACCTACGAGCAGTACTTC
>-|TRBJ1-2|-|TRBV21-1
CASSKAEVGEPNYGYTF
TGTGCCAGCAGCAAAGCAGAGGTAGGGGAACCTAACTATGGCTACACCTTC
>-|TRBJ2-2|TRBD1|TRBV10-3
CAISDWDRGRTGELFF
TGTGCCATCAGTGATTGGGACAGGGGGCGTACCGGGGAGCTGTTTTTT